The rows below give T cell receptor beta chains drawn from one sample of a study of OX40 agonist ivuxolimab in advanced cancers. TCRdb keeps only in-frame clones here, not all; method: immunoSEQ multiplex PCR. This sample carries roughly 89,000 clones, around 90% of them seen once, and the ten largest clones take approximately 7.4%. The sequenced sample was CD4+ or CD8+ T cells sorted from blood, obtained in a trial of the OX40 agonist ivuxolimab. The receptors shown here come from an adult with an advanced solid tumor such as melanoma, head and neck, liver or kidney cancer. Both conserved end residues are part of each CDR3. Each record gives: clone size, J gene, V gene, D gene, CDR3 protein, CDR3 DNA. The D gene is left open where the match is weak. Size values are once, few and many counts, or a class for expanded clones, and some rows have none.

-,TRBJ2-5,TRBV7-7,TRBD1,CASSLQGLETQYF,TGTGCTAGCAGCTTACAGGGGTTGGAGACCCAGTACTTC
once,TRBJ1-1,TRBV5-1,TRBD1,CASSFRGLDTEAFF,TGCGCCAGCAGCTTCAGGGGGTTGGACACTGAAGCTTTCTTT
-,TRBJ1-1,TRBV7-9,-,CASSLGGVNTEAFF,TGTGCCAGCAGCTTAGGAGGGGTGAACACTGAAGCTTTCTTT
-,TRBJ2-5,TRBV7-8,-,CASQARLVETQYF,TGTGCCAGCCAAGCACGACTAGTGGAGACCCAGTACTTC
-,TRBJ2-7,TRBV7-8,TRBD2,CASSPGPGTSSYEQYF,TGTGCCAGCAGCCCTGGCCCCGGGACTAGCAGCTACGAGCAGTACTTC
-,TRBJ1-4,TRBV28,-,CASSRRGRLFF,TGTGCCAGCAGCAGAAGAGGTCGGCTGTTTTTT
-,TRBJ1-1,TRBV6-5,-,CASNSITAQNTEAFF,TGTGCCAGCAACTCAATAACCGCCCAAAACACTGAAGCTTTCTTT
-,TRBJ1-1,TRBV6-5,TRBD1,CASSLGQGRTEAFF,TGTGCCAGCAGTTTAGGACAGGGACGCACTGAAGCTTTCTTT
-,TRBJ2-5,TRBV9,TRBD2,CASSSTLAEETQYF,TGTGCCAGCAGCTCAACTCTAGCGGAAGAGACCCAGTACTTC
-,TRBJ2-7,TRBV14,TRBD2,CASSEGLAPTYEQYF,TGTGCCAGCAGCGAAGGACTAGCGCCCACCTACGAGCAGTACTTC
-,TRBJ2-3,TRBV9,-,CASSFGQSDTQYF,TGTGCCAGCAGCTTCGGACAGTCAGATACGCAGTATTTT
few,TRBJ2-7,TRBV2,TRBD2,CASNSLGLAGAGQYF,TGTGCCAGCAATAGCTTGGGACTAGCGGGAGCCGGGCAGTACTTC
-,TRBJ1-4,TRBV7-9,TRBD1,CASSFPGQSNEKLFF,TGTGCCAGCAGCTTTCCGGGACAGTCTAATGAAAAACTGTTTTTT
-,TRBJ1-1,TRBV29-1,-,CSVEDGRTEAFF,TGCAGCGTTGAGGACGGGAGGACTGAAGCTTTCTTT
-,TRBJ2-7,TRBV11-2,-,CASSGYEQYF,TGTGCCAGCAGCGGATACGAGCAGTACTTC
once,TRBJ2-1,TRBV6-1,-,CASSDLIRRNEQFF,TGTGCCAGCAGTGATCTAATTAGGCGCAATGAGCAGTTCTTC
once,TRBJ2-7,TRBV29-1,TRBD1,CSVFSGDRPLEQYF,TGCAGCGTTTTCTCAGGGGACAGGCCGCTCGAGCAGTACTTC
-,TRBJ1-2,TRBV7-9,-,CASSLGVRNGYTF,TGTGCCAGCAGCTTAGGCGTAAGGAATGGCTACACCTTC
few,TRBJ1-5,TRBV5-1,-,CASSSTNSNQPQHF,TGCGCCAGCAGCTCGACAAATAGCAATCAGCCCCAGCATTTT
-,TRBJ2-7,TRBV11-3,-,CASSNPGADDSYEQYF,TGTGCCAGCAGCAACCCAGGGGCGGACGACTCTTACGAGCAGTACTTC
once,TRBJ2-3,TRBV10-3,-,CAISEAGLDTDTQYF,TGTGCCATCAGTGAGGCGGGCCTAGACACAGATACGCAGTATTTT
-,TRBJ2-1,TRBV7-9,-,CASSLGTDNEQFF,TGTGCCAGCAGCTTAGGGACAGACAATGAGCAGTTCTTC